The clone carrying this TCR beta chain was detected many times. Antigen: not known. This sample was taken from a study of T cell repertoires in cytomegalovirus infection. As for the study in general: Matching HLA type, along with CMV infection, was indicated by public TCR beta signatures.

TCRdb reprocessed the reads with MiXCR, giving one entry per CDR3 protein. Of hundreds of thousands of distinct CDR3 sequences in the sample, about 9.1% were seen once. Trimming removed 4 bases at V and 4 bases at J, with 13 bases between. Germline CDR1 is SEHNR and CDR2 is FQNEAQ (reference sequence). The CDR3 is made up of 14 amino acids. Whole-study results and caveats: Based on cumulative public TCR beta family frequency, carriers of CMV plus the relevant HLA were identified. HLA-C-restricted CMV clonotypes gave the most frequent clonotype in two of eight donors.

Sequencing input: PBMCs. The sequence was collected from a human donor in good health (CMV status not recorded). Some clones in this sample may be carry-over from other donors' samples. This chain uses TRBV7-9 with TRBJ1-1, with D maybe TRBD1 (5 bases). The DNA for the CDR3 is TGTGCCAGCAGCTCGCCCCGGGGGGGCACTGAAGCTTTCTTT. Amino acid sequence: CASSSPRGGTEAFF.